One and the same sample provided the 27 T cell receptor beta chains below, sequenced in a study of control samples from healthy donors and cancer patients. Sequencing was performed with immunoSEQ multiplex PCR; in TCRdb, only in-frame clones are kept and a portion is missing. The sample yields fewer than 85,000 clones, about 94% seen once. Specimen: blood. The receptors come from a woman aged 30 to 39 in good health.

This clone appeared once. CDR3 protein: CASSWLGDTQYF. CDR3 sequence (DNA): TGTGCCAGCAGCTGGTTGGGAGATACGCAGTATTTT. This chain connects TRBV5-5 to TRBJ2-3; D is ambiguous. The CDR3 consists of 12 residues. CDR1 is SGHKS, CDR2 YYEKEE, per germline (reference sequence). V was cut by 3 bases and J by 5 bases, with 7 bases left in between.

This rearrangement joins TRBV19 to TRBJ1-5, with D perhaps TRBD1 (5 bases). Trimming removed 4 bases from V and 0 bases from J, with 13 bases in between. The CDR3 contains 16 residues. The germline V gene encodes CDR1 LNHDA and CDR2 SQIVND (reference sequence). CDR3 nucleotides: TGTGCCAGTAGTAATCGGCCAGGGTATAGCAATCAGCCCCAGCATTTT. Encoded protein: CASSNRPGYSNQPQHF. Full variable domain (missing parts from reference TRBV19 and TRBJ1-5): DGGITQSPKYLFRKEGQNVTLSCEQNLNHDAMYWYRQDPGQGLRLIYYSQIVNDFQKGDIAEGYSVSREKKESFPLTVTSAQKNPTAFYLCASSNRPGYSNQPQHFGDGTRLSIL.

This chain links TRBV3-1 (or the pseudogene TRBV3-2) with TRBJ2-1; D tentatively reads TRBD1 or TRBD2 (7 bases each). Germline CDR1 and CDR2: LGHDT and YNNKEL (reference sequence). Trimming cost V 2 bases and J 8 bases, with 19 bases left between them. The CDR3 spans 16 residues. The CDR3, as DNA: TGTGCCAGCAGCCAAATAGGCGTCAGGGGGGGGGATGAGCAGTTCTTC. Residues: CASSQIGVRGGDEQFF.

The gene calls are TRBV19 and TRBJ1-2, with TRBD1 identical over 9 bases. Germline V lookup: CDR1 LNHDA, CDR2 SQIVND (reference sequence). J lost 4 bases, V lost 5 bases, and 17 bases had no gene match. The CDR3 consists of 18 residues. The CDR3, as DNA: TGTGCCAGTAGTCCCCTTAGAGGGACAGGGTCGATCGGCTATGGCTACACCTTC. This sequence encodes CASSPLRGTGSIGYGYTF.

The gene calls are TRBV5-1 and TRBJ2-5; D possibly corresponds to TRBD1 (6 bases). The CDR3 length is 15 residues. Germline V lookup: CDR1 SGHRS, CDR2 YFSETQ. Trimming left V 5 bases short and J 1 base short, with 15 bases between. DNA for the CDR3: TGCGCCAGCAGAGTTTGGGGGCCCCGCCAAGAGACCCAGTACTTC. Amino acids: CASRVWGPRQETQYF.

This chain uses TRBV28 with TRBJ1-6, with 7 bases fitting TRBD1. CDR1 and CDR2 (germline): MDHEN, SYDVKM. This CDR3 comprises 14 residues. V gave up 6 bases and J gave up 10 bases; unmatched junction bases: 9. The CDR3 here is CASSPTGNGSPLHF. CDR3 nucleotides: TGTGCCAGCAGCCCGACAGGGAACGGCTCACCCCTCCACTTT.

The CDR3: CAIRTGGEGIQYF. For the CDR3, the DNA is TGTGCCATCCGGACAGGGGGCGAAGGGATTCAGTACTTC. The rearrangement uses TRBV10-3 and TRBJ2-4; 11 nucleotides match TRBD1. CDR3 length: 13 amino acids. The junction had 7 bases not matched to a gene; V was cut back by 8 bases and J by 10 bases. Germline V gene data show CDR1 as ENHRY and CDR2 as SYGVKD.

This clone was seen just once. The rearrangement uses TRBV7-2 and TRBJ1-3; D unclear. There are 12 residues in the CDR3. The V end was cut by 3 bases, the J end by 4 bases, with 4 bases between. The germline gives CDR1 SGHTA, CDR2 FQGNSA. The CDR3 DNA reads TGTGCCAGCAGCTTGGACGGAAACACCATATATTTT. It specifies CASSLDGNTIYF.

The CDR3 DNA reads as TGTGCCAGCACCAACGACAGGGGGCGCGGAGGCTACACCTTC. Its protein product is CASTNDRGRGGYTF. This chain joins TRBV5-6 and TRBJ1-2; 10 positions match TRBD1. Trimming cost V 6 bases and J 8 bases; bases outside gene matches: 10. Germline lookup yields CDR1 SGHDT and CDR2 YYEEEE. The CDR3 spans 14 residues.

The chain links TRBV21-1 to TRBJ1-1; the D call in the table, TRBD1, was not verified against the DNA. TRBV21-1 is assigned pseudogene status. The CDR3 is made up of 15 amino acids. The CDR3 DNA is TGTGCCAGCAGCAAGTGCCAGCAGGGCGGCACTGAAGCTTTCTTT. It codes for CASSKCQQGGTEAFF.

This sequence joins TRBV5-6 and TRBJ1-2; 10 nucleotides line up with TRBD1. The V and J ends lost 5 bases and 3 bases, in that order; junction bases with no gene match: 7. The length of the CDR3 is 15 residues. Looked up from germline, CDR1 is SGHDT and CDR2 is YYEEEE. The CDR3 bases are TGTGCCAGCAGACCGGACAGGGGGGGAGACTATGGCTACACCTTC. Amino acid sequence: CASRPDRGGDYGYTF.

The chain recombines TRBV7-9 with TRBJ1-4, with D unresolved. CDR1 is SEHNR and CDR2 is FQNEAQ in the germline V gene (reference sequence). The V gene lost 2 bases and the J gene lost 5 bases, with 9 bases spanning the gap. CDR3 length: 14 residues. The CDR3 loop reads CASSLFAVNEKLFF. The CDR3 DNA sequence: TGTGCCAGCAGCTTATTCGCGGTGAATGAAAAACTGTTTTTT.

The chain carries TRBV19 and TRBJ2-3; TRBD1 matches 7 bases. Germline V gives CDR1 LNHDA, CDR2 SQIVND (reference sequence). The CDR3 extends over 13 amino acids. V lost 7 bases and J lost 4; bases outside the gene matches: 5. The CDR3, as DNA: TGTGCCAGTACCCTGACAGGGTCAGATACGCAGTATTTT. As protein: CASTLTGSDTQYF.

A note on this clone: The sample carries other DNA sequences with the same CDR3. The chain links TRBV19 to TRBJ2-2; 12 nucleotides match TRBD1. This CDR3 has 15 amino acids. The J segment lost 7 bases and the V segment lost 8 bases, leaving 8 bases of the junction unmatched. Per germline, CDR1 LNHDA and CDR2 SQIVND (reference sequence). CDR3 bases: TGTGCCAGTCGGCCGGGACAGGGGGCGGGCGGGGAGCTGTTTTTT. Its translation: CASRPGQGAGGELFF. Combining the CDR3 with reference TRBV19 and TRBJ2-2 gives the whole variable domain DGGITQSPKYLFRKEGQNVTLSCEQNLNHDAMYWYRQDPGQGLRLIYYSQIVNDFQKGDIAEGYSVSREKKESFPLTVTSAQKNPTAFYLCASRPGQGAGGELFFGEGSRLTVL.

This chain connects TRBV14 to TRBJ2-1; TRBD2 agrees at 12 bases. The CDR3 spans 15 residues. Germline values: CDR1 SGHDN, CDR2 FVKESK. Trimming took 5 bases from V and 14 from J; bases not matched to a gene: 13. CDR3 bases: TGTGCCAGCAGCGTTAACCTAGCGGGGGGGCTAGGAAAGTTCTTC. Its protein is CASSVNLAGGLGKFF.

CDR3 coding DNA: TGTGCCAGTAGTATAGATGAGGCACAGAACTATGGCTACACCTTC. It encodes CASSIDEAQNYGYTF. The V and J genes are TRBV19 and TRBJ1-2, with D unclear. CDR1 is LNHDA, CDR2 SQIVND, per germline (reference sequence). The CDR3 length is 15 residues. Trimming stripped 0 bases from V and 2 bases from J, with 10 bases between. Together with reference TRBV19 and TRBJ1-2, the CDR3 gives the full variable domain: DGGITQSPKYLFRKEGQNVTLSCEQNLNHDAMYWYRQDPGQGLRLIYYSQIVNDFQKGDIAEGYSVSREKKESFPLTVTSAQKNPTAFYLCASSIDEAQNYGYTFGSGTRLTVV.

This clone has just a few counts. The CDR3 region has the DNA TGTGCCATCAGTGAACCCGGACAGGAACTCTATGGCTACACCTTC. This gives the protein CAISEPGQELYGYTF. This chain joins TRBV10-3 and TRBJ1-2; 7 bases are shared with TRBD1. The CDR3 is made up of 15 amino acids. J lost 4 bases, V lost 3 bases, and 8 bases had no gene match. Germline lookup yields CDR1 ENHRY and CDR2 SYGVKD.

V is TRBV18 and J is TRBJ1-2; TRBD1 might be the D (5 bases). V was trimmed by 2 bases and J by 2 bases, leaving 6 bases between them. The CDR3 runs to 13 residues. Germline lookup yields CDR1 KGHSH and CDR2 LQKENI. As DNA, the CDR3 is TGTGCCAGCTCACCAGGGGGGAACTATGGCTACACCTTC. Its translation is CASSPGGNYGYTF.

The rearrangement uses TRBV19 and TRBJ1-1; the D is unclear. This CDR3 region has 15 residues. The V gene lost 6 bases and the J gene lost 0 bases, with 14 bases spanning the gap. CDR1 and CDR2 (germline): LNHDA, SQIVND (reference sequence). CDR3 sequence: CASSPTGGMNTEAFF. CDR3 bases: TGTGCCAGTAGCCCCACCGGTGGGATGAACACTGAAGCTTTCTTT.

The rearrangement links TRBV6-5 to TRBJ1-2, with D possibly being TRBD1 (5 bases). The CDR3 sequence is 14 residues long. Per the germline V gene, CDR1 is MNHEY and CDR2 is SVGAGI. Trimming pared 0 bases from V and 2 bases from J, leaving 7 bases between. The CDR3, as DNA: TGTGCCAGCAGTTACTCGGGGCCGAACTATGGCTACACCTTC. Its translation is CASSYSGPNYGYTF.

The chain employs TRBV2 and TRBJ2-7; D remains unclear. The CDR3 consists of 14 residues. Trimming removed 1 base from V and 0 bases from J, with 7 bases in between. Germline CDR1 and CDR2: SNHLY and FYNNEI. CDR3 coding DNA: TGTGCCAGCAGTGAAGGGATCCCCTCCTACGAGCAGTACGTC. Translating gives CASSEGIPSYEQYV.

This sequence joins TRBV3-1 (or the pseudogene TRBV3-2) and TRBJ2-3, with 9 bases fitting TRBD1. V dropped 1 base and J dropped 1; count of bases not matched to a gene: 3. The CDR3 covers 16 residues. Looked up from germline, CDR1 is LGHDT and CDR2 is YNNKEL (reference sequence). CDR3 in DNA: TGTGCCAGCAGCCAAGCCCACAGGGGGCGCACAGATACGCAGTATTTT. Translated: CASSQAHRGRTDTQYF.

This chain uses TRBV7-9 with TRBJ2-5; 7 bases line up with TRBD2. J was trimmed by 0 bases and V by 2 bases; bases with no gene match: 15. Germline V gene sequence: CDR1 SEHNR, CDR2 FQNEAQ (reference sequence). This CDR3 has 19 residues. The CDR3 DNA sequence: TGTGCCAGCAGCTTATATTATTGGAGTCCGGGAGGAAACCAAGAGACCCAGTACTTC. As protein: CASSLYYWSPGGNQETQYF.

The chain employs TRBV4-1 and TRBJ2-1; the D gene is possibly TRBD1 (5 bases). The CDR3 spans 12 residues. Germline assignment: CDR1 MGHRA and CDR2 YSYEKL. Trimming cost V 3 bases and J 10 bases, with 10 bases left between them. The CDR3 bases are TGCGCCAGCAGCCACCAGGGCTTCGAGCAGTTCTTC. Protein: CASSHQGFEQFF.

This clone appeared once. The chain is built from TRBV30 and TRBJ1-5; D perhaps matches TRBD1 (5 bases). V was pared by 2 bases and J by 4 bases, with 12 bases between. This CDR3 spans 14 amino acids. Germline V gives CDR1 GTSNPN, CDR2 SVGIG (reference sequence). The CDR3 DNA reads TGTGCCTGGAGTCCCTGGGACCGAAATCAGCCCCAGCATTTT. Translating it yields CAWSPWDRNQPQHF.

CDR3 residues: CAGRDREGGYSPLHF. The CDR3 nucleotides read TGTGCCGGCCGGGACAGGGAGGGTGGGTATTCACCCCTCCACTTT. V is TRBV30 and J is TRBJ1-6; 9 bases match TRBD1. V shed 8 bases, J shed 8 bases, and the junction held 13 bases outside the gene matches. Germline CDR1 GTSNPN, CDR2 SVGIG (reference sequence). The CDR3 runs to 15 residues. The full variable domain, with the rest looked up from reference TRBV30 and TRBJ1-6, is SQTIHQWPATLVQPVGSPLSLECTVEGTSNPNLYWYRQAAGRGLQLLFYSVGIGQISSEVPQNLSASRPQDRQFILSSKKLLLSDSGFYLCAGRDREGGYSPLHFGNGTRLTVT.

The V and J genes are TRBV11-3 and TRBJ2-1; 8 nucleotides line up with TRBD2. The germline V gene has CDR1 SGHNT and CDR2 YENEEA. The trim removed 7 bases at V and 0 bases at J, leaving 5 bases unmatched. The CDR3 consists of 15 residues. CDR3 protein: CASKHGTSSYNEQFF. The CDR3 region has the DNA TGTGCCAGCAAACACGGGACTAGCTCCTACAATGAGCAGTTCTTC.